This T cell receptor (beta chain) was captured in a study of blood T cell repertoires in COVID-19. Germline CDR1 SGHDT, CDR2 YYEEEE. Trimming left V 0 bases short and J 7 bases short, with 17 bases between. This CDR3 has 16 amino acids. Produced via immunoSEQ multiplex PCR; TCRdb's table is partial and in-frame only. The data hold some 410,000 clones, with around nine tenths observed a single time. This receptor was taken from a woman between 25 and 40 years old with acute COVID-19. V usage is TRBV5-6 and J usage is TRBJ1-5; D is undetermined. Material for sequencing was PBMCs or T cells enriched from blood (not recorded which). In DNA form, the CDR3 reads TGTGCCAGCAGCTTGGGTCCTCCCGGGGATTTACAGCCCCAGCATTTT. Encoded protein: CASSLGPPGDLQPQHF.